This TCR beta chain was recorded in a study of spatial heterogeneity in lung cancer. General observations from the study: Intratumoral expanded alpha and beta TCR counts were found to track tumor mutation counts.

TCRdb called the 5' RACE reads again in MiXCR, with one record for every CDR3 protein. The sample shows around 100,000 distinct CDR3 sequences, about 4.4% of them seen only once. A note on this clonotype: The antigen remains unidentified. This sequence may be a read error, since a much larger clone differs from it by one base.

Trimming took 1 base from V and 4 from J, leaving 6 bases between them. Germline V gives CDR1 DFQATT, CDR2 SNEGSKA (reference sequence). The CDR3 is 12 residues long. Time point noted: sample taken at primary tumor resection. This sample comprised lung tumor tissue, obtained at surgery. V usage is TRBV20-1 and J usage is TRBJ2-3, with D tentatively TRBD2 (6 bases). This sequence originates from a male donor with early-stage non-small cell lung cancer. CDR3 in amino acids: CSARASADTQYF. CDR3 sequence (DNA): TGCAGTGCTAGAGCTAGCGCAGATACGCAGTATTTT.